This T cell receptor (beta chain) was recorded in a study of blood T cell repertoires in COVID-19. Turning to the study itself: The United States, Italy and Spain supplied acute and convalescent COVID-19 samples.

Sequencing was performed with immunoSEQ multiplex PCR; in TCRdb, only in-frame clones are kept and a portion is missing. Altogether about 240,000 clones are present, roughly four fifths being singletons, with the ten largest covering 6.5% to 9%. The table lists this clone with a few counts. This CDR3 is built from 15 residues. The germline gives CDR1 MNHEY, CDR2 SVGAGI. Trimming removed 4 bases at V and 5 bases at J, with 17 bases between. Material: peripheral blood. This receptor was identified in a woman aged 80 or over with COVID-19, enrolled during active disease. This chain joins TRBV6-5 and TRBJ1-1, with D unresolved. The CDR3 here is CASSLDGVARTEAFF. The CDR3, as DNA: TGTGCCAGCAGTTTGGACGGGGTAGCGAGAACTGAAGCTTTCTTT.